This TCR beta chain derives from a study of beta chain features in type 1 diabetes. The table lists this clone with a few counts. From germline, CDR1 is SGHVS and CDR2 FQNEAQ. The CDR3 is 14 residues long. With 1 base removed from V and 8 bases from J, the gap between germline ends came to 12 bases. The investigators reverse transcribed all of the isolated RNA, so they sequenced expressed TCRB transcripts. Profiling relied on immunoSEQ multiplex PCR, and the TCRdb table lists in-frame clones only, not all of them. The sample lists roughly 300,000 clones, around 8% occurring once. V usage is TRBV7-8 and J usage is TRBJ2-1; D might be TRBD2 (6 bases). The sequence was collected from a woman between 18 and 29 years old in good health. Sequencing was done on a sample of central memory CD4+ T cells from blood. The CDR3 region is CASSLVGAGYEQFF. CDR3 DNA: TGTGCCAGCAGCTTAGTAGGGGCGGGGTATGAGCAGTTCTTC.